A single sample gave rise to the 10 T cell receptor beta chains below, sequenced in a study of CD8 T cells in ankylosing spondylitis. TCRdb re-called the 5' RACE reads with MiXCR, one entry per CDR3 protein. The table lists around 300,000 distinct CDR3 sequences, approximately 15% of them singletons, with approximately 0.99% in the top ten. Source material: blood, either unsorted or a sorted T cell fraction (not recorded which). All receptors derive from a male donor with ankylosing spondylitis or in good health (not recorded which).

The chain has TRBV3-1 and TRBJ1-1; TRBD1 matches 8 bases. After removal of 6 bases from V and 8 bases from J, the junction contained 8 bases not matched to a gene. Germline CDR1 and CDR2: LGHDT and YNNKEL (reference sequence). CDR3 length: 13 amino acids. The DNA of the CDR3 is TGTGCCAGCAGTTACAGGGGGACTTCCGAAGCTTTCTTT. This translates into CASSYRGTSEAFF.

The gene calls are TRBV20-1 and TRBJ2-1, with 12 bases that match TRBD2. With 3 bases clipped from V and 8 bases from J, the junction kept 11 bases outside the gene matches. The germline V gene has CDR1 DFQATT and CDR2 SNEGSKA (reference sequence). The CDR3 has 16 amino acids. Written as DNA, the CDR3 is TGCAGTGCTAGTCATGCCCTAGCGGGAGGGGTTGATGAGCAGTTCTTC. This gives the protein CSASHALAGGVDEQFF.

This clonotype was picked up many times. The CDR3 region has the DNA TGTGCCAGCTCACGATCTTACCGGGGCCTCTACGAGCAGTACTTC. Translated, it gives CASSRSYRGLYEQYF. This chain connects TRBV18 to TRBJ2-7; D possibly uses TRBD1 or TRBD2 (5 bases each). The V end was cut by 4 bases, the J end by 3 bases, with 16 bases between. Germline V CDR1 and CDR2: KGHSH, LQKENI. CDR3 size: 15 residues.

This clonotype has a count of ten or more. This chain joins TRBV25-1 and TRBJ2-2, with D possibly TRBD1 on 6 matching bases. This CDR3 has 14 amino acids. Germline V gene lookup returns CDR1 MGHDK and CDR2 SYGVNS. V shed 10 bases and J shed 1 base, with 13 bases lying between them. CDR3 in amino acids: CATRGGLNTGELFF. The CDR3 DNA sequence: TGTGCCACCAGGGGCGGGTTGAACACCGGGGAGCTGTTTTTT.

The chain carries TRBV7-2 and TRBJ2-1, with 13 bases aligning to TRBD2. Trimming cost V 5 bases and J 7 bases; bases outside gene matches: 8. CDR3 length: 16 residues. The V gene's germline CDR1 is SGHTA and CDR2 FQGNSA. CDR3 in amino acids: CASSVRTSGSLNEQFF. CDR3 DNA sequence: TGTGCCAGCAGCGTCCGGACTAGCGGGAGTTTGAATGAGCAGTTCTTC.

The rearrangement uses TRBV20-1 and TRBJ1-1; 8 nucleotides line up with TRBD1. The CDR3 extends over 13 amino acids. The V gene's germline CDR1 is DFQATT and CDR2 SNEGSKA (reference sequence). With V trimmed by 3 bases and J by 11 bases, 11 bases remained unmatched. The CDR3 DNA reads TGCAGTGCTAGCGATCAGGGGGCTAGGCGGGCTTTCTTT. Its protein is CSASDQGARRAFF.

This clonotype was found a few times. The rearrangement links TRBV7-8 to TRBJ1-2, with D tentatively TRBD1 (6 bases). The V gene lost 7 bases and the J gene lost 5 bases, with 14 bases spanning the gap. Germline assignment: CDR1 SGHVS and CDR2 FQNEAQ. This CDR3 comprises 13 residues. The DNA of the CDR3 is TGTGCCAGCATCCCGGACAGAGGTTATGGCTACACCTTC. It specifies CASIPDRGYGYTF.

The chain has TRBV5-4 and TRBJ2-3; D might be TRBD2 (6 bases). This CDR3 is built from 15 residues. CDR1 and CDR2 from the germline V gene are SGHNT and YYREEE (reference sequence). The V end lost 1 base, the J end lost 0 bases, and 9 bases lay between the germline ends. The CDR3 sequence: CASSLSGLSTDTQYF. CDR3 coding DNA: TGTGCCAGCAGCTTGAGCGGACTAAGCACAGATACGCAGTATTTT.

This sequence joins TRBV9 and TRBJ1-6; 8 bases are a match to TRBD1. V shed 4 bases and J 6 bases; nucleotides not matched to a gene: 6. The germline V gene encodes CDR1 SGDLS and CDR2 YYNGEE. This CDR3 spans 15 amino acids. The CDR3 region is CASSPRQGSNSPLHF. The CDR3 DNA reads TGTGCCAGCAGCCCTCGACAGGGGTCTAATTCACCCCTCCACTTT.

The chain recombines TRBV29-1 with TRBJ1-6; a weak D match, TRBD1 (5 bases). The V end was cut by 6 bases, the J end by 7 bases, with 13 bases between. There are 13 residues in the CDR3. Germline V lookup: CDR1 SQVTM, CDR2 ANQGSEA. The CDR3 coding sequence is TGCAGCGTCCAGTGGGGCCCCAATTCACCCCTCCACTTT. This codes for CSVQWGPNSPLHF.